The clone carrying this TCR beta chain was detected ten times or more. Recruitment covered hyperthyroidism patients aged 18 to 65 whose new diagnosis was of under 2 months' duration. Exclusion covered patients with other autoimmune diseases or uncontrolled infections (as well as pregnancy or lactation). This sample was taken from a study of Graves' ophthalmopathy and Graves' hyperthyroidism. The CDR3 sequence is 17 residues long. Germline loops: CDR1 MDHEN, CDR2 SYDVKM. J was trimmed by 4 bases and V by 3 bases; bases with no gene match: 12. The sequenced template was RNA, covering the TCR beta CDR3 region. HTBI primers were used in a first-round RT-PCR, which preceded a second-round multiplex PCR. TCRdb reprocessed the multiplex PCR reads via MiXCR and lists one record per CDR3 protein. The repertoire includes about 620,000 distinct CDR3 sequences, about a fifth of them detected once, and more than 5.5% sits in the top ten.

This sequence was found in a woman younger than 30 with stable Graves' hyperthyroidism. Some clones in this sample may be carry-over from other donors' samples. Sample: peripheral blood. The V gene is TRBV28, the J gene TRBJ2-7; 10 bases are a match to TRBD1. The CDR3 coding sequence is TGTGCCAGCAGTTTGTTGACAGGGGGCTATGGTGGGTACGAGCAGTACTTC. Amino acids: CASSLLTGGYGGYEQYF.